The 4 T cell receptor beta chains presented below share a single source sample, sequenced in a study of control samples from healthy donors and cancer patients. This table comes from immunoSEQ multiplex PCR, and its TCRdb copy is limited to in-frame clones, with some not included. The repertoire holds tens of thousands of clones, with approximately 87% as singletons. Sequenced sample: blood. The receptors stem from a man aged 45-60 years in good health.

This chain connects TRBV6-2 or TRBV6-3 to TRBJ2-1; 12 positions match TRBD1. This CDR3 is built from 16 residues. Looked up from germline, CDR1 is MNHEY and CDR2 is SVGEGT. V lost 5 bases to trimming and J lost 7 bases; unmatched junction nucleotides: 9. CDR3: CASSLLRDRGQNEQFF. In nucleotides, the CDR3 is TGTGCCAGCAGTCTTCTTAGGGACAGGGGGCAGAATGAGCAGTTCTTC.

The CDR3 reads CATSRDDGLAGGRTYEQYF. In DNA form, the CDR3 reads TGTGCCACCAGCAGAGATGACGGACTAGCGGGAGGCCGCACCTACGAGCAGTACTTC. This sequence joins TRBV15 and TRBJ2-7; 14 bases align to TRBD2. The CDR3 loop spans 19 amino acids. V dropped 0 bases and J dropped 2; count of bases not matched to a gene: 9. CDR1 and CDR2 from the germline V gene are LNHNV and YYDKDF (reference sequence).

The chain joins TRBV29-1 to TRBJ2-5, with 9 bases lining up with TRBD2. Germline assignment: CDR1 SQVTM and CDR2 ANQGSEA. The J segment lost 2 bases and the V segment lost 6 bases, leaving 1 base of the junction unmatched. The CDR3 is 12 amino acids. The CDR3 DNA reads TGCAGCGTGGGACTAGCTCAAGAGACCCAGTACTTC. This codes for CSVGLAQETQYF. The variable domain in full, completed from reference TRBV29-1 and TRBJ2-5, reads SAVISQKPSRDICQRGTSLTIQCQVDSQVTMMFWYRQQPGQSLTLIATANQGSEATYESGFVIDKFPISRPNLTFSTLTVSNMSPEDSSIYLCSVGLAQETQYFGPGTRLLVL.

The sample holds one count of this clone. CDR3 sequence: CASSFGGKPQHF. As DNA, the CDR3 is TGTGCCAGCAGTTTCGGGGGAAAGCCCCAGCATTTT. The V call is TRBV27, the J call TRBJ1-5; D is possibly TRBD1 (5 bases). The CDR3 runs to 12 residues. V lost 3 bases, J lost 8 bases, and 8 bases lay in between. Per germline, CDR1 MNHEY and CDR2 SMNVEV (reference sequence).